The T cell receptor beta chain under discussion was sequenced for a study of blood T cell repertoires in COVID-19. TCRdb's copy holds only in-frame clones and misses some; the assay was immunoSEQ multiplex PCR. The data show 150,000 to 200,000 clones, with 86% seen just once and over 7.5% held by the top ten. This CDR3 contains 15 residues. The germline V gene has CDR1 SGHNT and CDR2 YYREEE (reference sequence). V lost 4 bases and J lost 8; bases outside the gene matches: 6. The receptor was isolated from a woman in her twenties or thirties who had recovered from COVID-19. The chain uses TRBV5-4 and TRBJ2-1, with TRBD2 matching over 13 bases. The sequencing sample was made of PBMCs or T cells enriched from blood (not recorded which). CDR3 region: CASSTTSGRIYEQFF. CDR3 in DNA: TGTGCCAGCAGCACGACTAGCGGGAGGATCTATGAGCAGTTCTTC.